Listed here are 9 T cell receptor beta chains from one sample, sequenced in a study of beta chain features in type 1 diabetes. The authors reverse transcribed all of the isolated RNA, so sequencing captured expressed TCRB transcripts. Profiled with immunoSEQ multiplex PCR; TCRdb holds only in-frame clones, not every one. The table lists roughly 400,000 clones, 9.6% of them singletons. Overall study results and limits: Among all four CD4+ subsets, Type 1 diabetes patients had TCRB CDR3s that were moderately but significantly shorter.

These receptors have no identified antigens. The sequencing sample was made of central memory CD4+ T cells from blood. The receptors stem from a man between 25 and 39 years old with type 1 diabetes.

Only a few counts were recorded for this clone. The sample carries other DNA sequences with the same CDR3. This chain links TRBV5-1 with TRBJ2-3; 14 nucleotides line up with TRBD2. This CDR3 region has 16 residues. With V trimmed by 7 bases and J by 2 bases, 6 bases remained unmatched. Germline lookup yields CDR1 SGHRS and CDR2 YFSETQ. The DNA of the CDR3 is TGCGCCAGCGTGTCGACTAGCGGGAGGGACACAGATACGCAGTATTTT. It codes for CASVSTSGRDTDTQYF.

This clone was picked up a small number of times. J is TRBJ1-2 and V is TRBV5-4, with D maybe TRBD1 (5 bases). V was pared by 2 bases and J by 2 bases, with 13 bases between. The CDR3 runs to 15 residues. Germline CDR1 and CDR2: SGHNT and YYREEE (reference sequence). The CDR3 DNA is TGTGCCAGCAGCTTCAGGGAAGGAGGAAACTATGGCTACACCTTC. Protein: CASSFREGGNYGYTF.

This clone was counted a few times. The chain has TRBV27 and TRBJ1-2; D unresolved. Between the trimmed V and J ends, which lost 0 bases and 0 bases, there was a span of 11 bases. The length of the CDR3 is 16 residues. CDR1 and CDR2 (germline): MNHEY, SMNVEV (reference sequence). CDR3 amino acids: CASSLSYQSANYGYTF. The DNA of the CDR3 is TGTGCCAGCAGTTTATCGTACCAGTCTGCTAACTATGGCTACACCTTC.

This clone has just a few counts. This CDR3 is CASSLAGDRASEQYF. CDR3 sequence (DNA): TGCGCCAGCAGCTTGGCTGGGGACAGGGCAAGCGAGCAGTACTTC. The genes are TRBV5-1 and TRBJ2-7, with 9 bases aligning to TRBD1. The CDR3 is 15 amino acids. The germline V gene encodes CDR1 SGHRS and CDR2 YFSETQ. The J segment lost 6 bases and the V segment lost 0 bases, leaving 7 bases of the junction unmatched.

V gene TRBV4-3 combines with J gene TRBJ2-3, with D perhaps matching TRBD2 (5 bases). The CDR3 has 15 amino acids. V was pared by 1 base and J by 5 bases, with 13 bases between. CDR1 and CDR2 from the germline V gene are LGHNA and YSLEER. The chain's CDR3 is CASSQVTVGGDTQYF. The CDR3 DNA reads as TGCGCCAGCAGCCAAGTTACGGTAGGAGGAGATACGCAGTATTTT.

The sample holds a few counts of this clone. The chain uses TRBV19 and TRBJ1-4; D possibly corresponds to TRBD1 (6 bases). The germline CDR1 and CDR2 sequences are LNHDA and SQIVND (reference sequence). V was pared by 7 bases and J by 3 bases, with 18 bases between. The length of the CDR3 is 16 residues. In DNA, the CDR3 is TGTGCCAGTACCGATCGGGGGGGGCTCGCTAATGAAAAACTGTTTTTT. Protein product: CASTDRGGLANEKLFF.

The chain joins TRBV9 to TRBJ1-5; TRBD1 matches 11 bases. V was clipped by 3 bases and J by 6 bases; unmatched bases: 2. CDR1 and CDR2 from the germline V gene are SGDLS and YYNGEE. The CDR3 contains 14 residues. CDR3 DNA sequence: TGTGCCAGCAGCGCCGGGACAGGGGGTCAGCCCCAGCATTTT. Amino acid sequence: CASSAGTGGQPQHF.

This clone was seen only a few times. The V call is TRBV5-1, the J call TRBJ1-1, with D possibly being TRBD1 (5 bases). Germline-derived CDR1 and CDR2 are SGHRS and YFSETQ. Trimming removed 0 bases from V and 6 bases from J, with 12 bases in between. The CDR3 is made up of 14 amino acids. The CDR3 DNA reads TGCGCCAGCAGCTTGGTCTCAGGGCGGGCTGAAGCTTTCTTT. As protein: CASSLVSGRAEAFF.

CDR3 sequence: CASSSPGQGAGEQYF. The CDR3, as DNA: TGTGCCAGCAGCTCTCCGGGACAGGGGGCTGGCGAGCAGTACTTC. J is TRBJ2-5 and V is TRBV7-9, with 12 bases lining up with TRBD1. The DNA end favors TRBJ2-7, so the J call may be wrong. The CDR3 runs to 15 residues. Germline CDR1 and CDR2: SEHNR and FQNEAQ (reference sequence).